This T cell receptor beta chain was found in a study of T cell responses to AZD1222 COVID-19 vaccine. Produced via immunoSEQ multiplex PCR; TCRdb's table is partial and in-frame only. Of approximately 68,000 clones listed, 88% are singletons. Germline loops: CDR1 SGDLS, CDR2 YYNGEE. After removal of 0 bases from V and 8 bases from J, the junction contained 7 bases not matched to a gene. The CDR3 is made up of 16 amino acids. Study-wide results and caveats: None of the repertoires were sampled until the peak T cell response had passed. Across spike, vaccine-associated CD4 TCRs were found, dominant at 160-218 and 743-854. A mostly white British donor set with more females was recruited, and clonal diversity was possibly underestimated. Spike-specific TCR breadth and depth were elevated following two AZD1222 doses.

About this clone: Its cognate antigen is unknown.

The chain couples TRBV9 to TRBJ2-1; 11 bases map to TRBD2. The input for sequencing was peripheral blood, taken on day 0 of AZD1222 vaccination. This receptor was identified in an adult in good health. CDR3 DNA sequence: TGTGCCAGCAGCGTAGGCTCTAGCGGGGGGTCGTATGAGCAGTTCTTC. The encoded protein is CASSVGSSGGSYEQFF.